Each of the 5 T cell receptor beta chains below was sequenced from the same sample in a study of OX40 agonist ivuxolimab in advanced cancers. The table came from immunoSEQ multiplex PCR; TCRdb's copy has only in-frame clones and leaves some out. The sample yields about 77,000 clones, about four fifths seen once. Sequencing was performed on CD4+ or CD8+ T cells sorted from blood, taken in a trial of the OX40 agonist ivuxolimab. Source of these receptors: an adult with an advanced solid tumor such as melanoma, head and neck, liver or kidney cancer.

V is TRBV19 and J is TRBJ2-7, with TRBD2 matching over 12 bases. The CDR3 is made up of 19 amino acids. The germline CDR1 and CDR2 sequences are LNHDA and SQIVND (reference sequence). With 1 base clipped from V and 4 bases from J, the junction kept 14 bases outside the gene matches. The CDR3 coding sequence is TGTGCCAGTAGTATAGTATCTTCGCTAGCGGGAGGGCCGGGGTACGAGCAGTACTTC. Translating it yields CASSIVSSLAGGPGYEQYF. Based on the CDR3 plus reference TRBV19 and TRBJ2-7, the full variable domain is DGGITQSPKYLFRKEGQNVTLSCEQNLNHDAMYWYRQDPGQGLRLIYYSQIVNDFQKGDIAEGYSVSREKKESFPLTVTSAQKNPTAFYLCASSIVSSLAGGPGYEQYFGPGTRLTVT.

The rearrangement uses TRBV29-1 and TRBJ2-3; TRBD2 might be the D (5 bases). This CDR3 has 14 amino acids. Germline CDR1 reads SQVTM; CDR2 reads ANQGSEA. The V gene lost 7 bases and the J gene lost 0 bases, with 14 bases spanning the gap. CDR3 bases: TGCAGCGCCGGAGGCGCGAGAAGCACAGATACGCAGTATTTT. This encodes CSAGGARSTDTQYF.

The genes are TRBV19 and TRBJ1-2; D gene unclear. Trimming removed 3 bases at V and 7 bases at J, with 9 bases between. This CDR3 is 12 amino acids long. Germline loops: CDR1 LNHDA, CDR2 SQIVND (reference sequence). The chain's CDR3 is CASSILPGGYTF. The DNA for the CDR3 is TGTGCCAGTAGTATCCTCCCGGGTGGCTACACCTTC. Filled out from reference TRBV19 and TRBJ1-2, the complete variable domain reads DGGITQSPKYLFRKEGQNVTLSCEQNLNHDAMYWYRQDPGQGLRLIYYSQIVNDFQKGDIAEGYSVSREKKESFPLTVTSAQKNPTAFYLCASSILPGGYTFGSGTRLTVV.

The rearrangement links TRBV2 to TRBJ1-6, with no clear D. The CDR3 is made up of 14 amino acids. CDR1 is SNHLY and CDR2 is FYNNEI in the germline V gene. Between the trimmed V and J ends, which lost 5 bases and 6 bases, there was a span of 11 bases. CDR3 coding DNA: TGTGCCAGCAGTAAGGAGGTCGGTAATTCACCCCTCCACTTT. Its translation: CASSKEVGNSPLHF.

The chain is built from TRBV29-1 and TRBJ2-3; TRBD1 aligns across 9 bases. Germline CDR1 reads SQVTM; CDR2 reads ANQGSEA. The V and J ends lost 2 bases and 1 base, in that order; junction bases with no gene match: 7. This CDR3 comprises 16 residues. The CDR3 coding sequence is TGCAGCGTTGAATCGGGGACAGGGCCTCGCACAGATACGCAGTATTTT. The encoded protein is CSVESGTGPRTDTQYF.